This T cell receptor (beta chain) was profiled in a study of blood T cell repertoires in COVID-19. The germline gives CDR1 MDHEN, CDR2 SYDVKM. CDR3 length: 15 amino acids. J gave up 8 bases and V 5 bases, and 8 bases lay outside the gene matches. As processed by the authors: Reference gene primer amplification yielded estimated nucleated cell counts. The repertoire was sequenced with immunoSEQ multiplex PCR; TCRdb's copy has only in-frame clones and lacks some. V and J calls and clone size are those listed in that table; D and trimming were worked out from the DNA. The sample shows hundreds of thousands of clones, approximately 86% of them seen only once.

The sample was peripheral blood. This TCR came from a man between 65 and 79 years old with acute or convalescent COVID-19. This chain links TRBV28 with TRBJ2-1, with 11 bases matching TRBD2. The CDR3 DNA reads TGTGCCAGCAGTATTCATAGCGGGGGGGCCTATGAGCAGTTCTTC. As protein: CASSIHSGGAYEQFF.